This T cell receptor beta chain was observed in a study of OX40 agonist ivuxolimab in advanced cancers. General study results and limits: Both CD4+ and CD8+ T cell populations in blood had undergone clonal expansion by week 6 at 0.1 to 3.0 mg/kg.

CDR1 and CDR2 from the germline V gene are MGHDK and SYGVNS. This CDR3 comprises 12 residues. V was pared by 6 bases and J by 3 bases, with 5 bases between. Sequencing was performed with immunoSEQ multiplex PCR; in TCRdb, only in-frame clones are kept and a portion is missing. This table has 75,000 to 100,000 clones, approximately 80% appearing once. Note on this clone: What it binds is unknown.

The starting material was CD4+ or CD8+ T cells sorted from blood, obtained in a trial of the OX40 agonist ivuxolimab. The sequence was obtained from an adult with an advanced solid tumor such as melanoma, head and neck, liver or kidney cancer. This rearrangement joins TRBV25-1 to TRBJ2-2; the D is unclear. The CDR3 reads CASSRDTGELFF. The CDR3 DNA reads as TGTGCCAGCAGCCGAGACACCGGGGAGCTGTTTTTT.